This T cell receptor beta chain was profiled in a study of HIV-infected patients and healthy controls. General study findings and limits: Treated samples reflected only about three months of therapy, arguably too short to observe immune reconstitution.

Antiretroviral therapy had run roughly three months, about 14 weeks, before follow-up blood collection. All unsorted peripheral T cells were captured because whole blood was used without fractionation. Approximately 510 ng RNA was reverse transcribed with alpha and beta constant-region primers. Using multiplexing indices, alpha and beta chain libraries were generated apart by chain-specific third strand synthesis. TCRdb called the 5' RACE reads again in MiXCR, with one record for every CDR3 protein. The table lists over 5,500 distinct CDR3 sequences, 7.4% of them singletons. In its sample, this clonotype is medium-sized (0.01 to 0.1%). The antigen remains unidentified. Trimming left V 6 bases short and J 0 bases short, with 21 bases between. Germline V gene data show CDR1 as MRHNA and CDR2 as SNTAGT. There are 19 residues in the CDR3.

This receptor was taken from an adult with HIV infection. The input for sequencing was blood, taken during antiretroviral therapy. The gene calls are TRBV6-4 and TRBJ2-6, with D possibly being TRBD1 (7 bases). CDR3 nucleotide sequence: TGTGCCAGCAGCGGGGGCCGGGACAGACCTTCCTCTGGGGCCAACGTCCTGACTTTC. The encoded protein is CASSGGRDRPSSGANVLTF.